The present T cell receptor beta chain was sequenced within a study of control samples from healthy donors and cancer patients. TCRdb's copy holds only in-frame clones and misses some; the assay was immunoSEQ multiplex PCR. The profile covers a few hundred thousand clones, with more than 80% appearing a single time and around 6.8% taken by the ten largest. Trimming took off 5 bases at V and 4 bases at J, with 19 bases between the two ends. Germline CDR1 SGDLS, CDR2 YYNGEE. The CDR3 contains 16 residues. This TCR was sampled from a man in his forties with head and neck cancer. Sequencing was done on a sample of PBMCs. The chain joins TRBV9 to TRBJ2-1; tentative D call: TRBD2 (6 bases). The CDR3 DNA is TGTGCCAGCAGGCCTTCTCCGGGACTCTCTTACAATGAGCAGTTCTTC. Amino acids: CASRPSPGLSYNEQFF.